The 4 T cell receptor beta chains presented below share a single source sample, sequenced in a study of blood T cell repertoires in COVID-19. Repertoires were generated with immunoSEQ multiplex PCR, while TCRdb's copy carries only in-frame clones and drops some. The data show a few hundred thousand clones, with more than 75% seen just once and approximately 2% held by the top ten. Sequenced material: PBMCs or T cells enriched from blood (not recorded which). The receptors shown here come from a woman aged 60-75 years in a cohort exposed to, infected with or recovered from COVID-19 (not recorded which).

In nucleotides, the CDR3 is TGTGCCAGCAGTTTTCAGGGGGCGAGCTATGGCTACACCTTC. Amino acid sequence: CASSFQGASYGYTF. The chain is built from TRBV27 and TRBJ1-2; 8 bases line up with TRBD1. The CDR3 runs to 14 residues. CDR1 is MNHEY, CDR2 SMNVEV, per germline (reference sequence). Unmatched junction bases numbered 4, after V lost 3 bases and J lost 4 bases.

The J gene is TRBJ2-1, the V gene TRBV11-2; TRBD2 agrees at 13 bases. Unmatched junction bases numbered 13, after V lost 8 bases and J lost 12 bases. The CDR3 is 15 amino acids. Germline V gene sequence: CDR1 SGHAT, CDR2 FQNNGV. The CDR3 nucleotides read TGTGCCAGCTACCCCGGGACTAGCGGGATTCGTCGGCAGTTCTTC. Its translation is CASYPGTSGIRRQFF.

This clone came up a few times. The CDR3 reads CASSPSRTGTPQHF. The CDR3 DNA reads as TGTGCCAGCAGCCCCTCGAGGACAGGAACTCCCCAGCATTTT. The chain uses TRBV11-2 and TRBJ1-5, with 7 bases lining up with TRBD1. V was pared by 5 bases and J by 10 bases, with 11 bases of the junction left unmatched. Germline values: CDR1 SGHAT, CDR2 FQNNGV. The CDR3 runs to 14 residues.

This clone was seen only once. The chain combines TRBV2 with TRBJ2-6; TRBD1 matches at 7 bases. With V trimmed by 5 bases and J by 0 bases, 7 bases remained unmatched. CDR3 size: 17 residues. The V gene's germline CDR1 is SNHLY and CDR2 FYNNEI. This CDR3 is CASSPGTVSSGANVLTF. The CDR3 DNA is TGTGCCAGCAGTCCCGGGACAGTAAGCTCTGGGGCCAACGTCCTGACTTTC.